These 21 T cell receptor beta chains share one sample of origin, sequenced in a study of cytomegalovirus exposure and HLA in healthy donors. Here immunoSEQ multiplex PCR was the method, and the copy in TCRdb shows in-frame clones only, minus some. Among 150,000 to 200,000 clones listed, about 81% were seen once. What was sequenced was PBMCs. These receptors were taken from a woman in her 30s in good health and CMV-seronegative.

J is TRBJ1-1 and V is TRBV6-1; D not resolved. Deletions cut 4 bases from V and 4 bases from J, with 7 bases between. Per germline, CDR1 MNHNS and CDR2 SASEGT. The CDR3 is 12 residues long. CDR3 bases: TGTGCCAGCAGTGCCCCCGTCACTGAAGCTTTCTTT. It specifies CASSAPVTEAFF.

This chain uses TRBV6-5 with TRBJ2-1; possible D gene TRBD2, 5 bases. The CDR3 contains 11 residues. Deletions cut 4 bases from V and 10 bases from J, with 8 bases between. Germline CDR1 MNHEY, CDR2 SVGAGI. CDR3 amino acids: CASSSGGEQFF. The CDR3 DNA follows: TGTGCCAGCAGTTCGGGCGGGGAGCAGTTCTTC.

The gene calls are TRBV5-6 and TRBJ2-2; perhaps TRBD1 as D (5 bases). V was shortened by 1 base and J by 1 base, with 8 bases between the two germline ends. This CDR3 contains 15 residues. Germline CDR1 SGHDT, CDR2 YYEEEE. CDR3 DNA: TGTGCCAGCAGCTTGCAGGGCCTGAACACCGGGGAGCTGTTTTTT. It codes for CASSLQGLNTGELFF.

V is TRBV4-1 and J is TRBJ2-4; D remains ambiguous. V was trimmed by 5 bases and J by 0 bases, leaving 11 bases between them. The CDR3 is made up of 15 amino acids. Germline CDR1 reads MGHRA; CDR2 reads YSYEKL. The CDR3 nucleotides are TGCGCCAGCAGCGAAGTGGGCCTAGCCAAAAACATTCAGTACTTC. It yields the protein CASSEVGLAKNIQYF.

This clone was counted between two and nine times. This rearrangement joins TRBV29-1 to TRBJ2-7; D is unclear. Germline V CDR1 and CDR2: SQVTM, ANQGSEA. Between the trimmed V and J ends, which lost 5 bases and 1 base, there was a span of 9 bases. The CDR3 spans 12 residues. In DNA, the CDR3 is TGCAGCGTTCGTTCGCTATCCTACGAGCAGTACTTC. Amino acid sequence: CSVRSLSYEQYF.

The chain links TRBV5-1 to TRBJ2-4; 8 bases map to TRBD1. This CDR3 is built from 14 residues. Germline V lookup: CDR1 SGHRS, CDR2 YFSETQ. Losses at the gene ends were 2 bases for V and 5 bases for J; bases not matched to a gene: 3. The CDR3 nucleotides are TGCGCCAGCAGCTTTCCGGGACAGGAAAACATTCAGTACTTC. Its translation: CASSFPGQENIQYF.

The chain recombines TRBV10-3 with TRBJ1-3, with 9 bases identical to TRBD1. V shed 6 bases, J shed 1 base, and the junction held 7 bases outside the gene matches. CDR3 length: 16 residues. Looked up from germline, CDR1 is ENHRY and CDR2 is SYGVKD. CDR3 nucleotide sequence: TGTGCCATCAGCACCTGGGGACAGGGTTCTGGAAACACCATATATTTT. This gives the protein CAISTWGQGSGNTIYF.

The V and J genes are TRBV5-4 and TRBJ2-3; 7 bases are a match to TRBD2. Germline V gene sequence: CDR1 SGHNT, CDR2 YYREEE (reference sequence). The CDR3 is 19 amino acids. The trim removed 0 bases at V and 2 bases at J, leaving 15 bases unmatched. The CDR3 DNA follows: TGTGCCAGCAGCTTGGGACCTCCGGGGCGGGGGTCCACCACAGATACGCAGTATTTT. Amino acid sequence: CASSLGPPGRGSTTDTQYF.

The rearrangement links TRBV29-1 to TRBJ2-1; 7 bases line up with TRBD1. J lost 4 bases, V lost 7 bases, and 7 bases had no gene match. CDR1 SQVTM and CDR2 ANQGSEA come from the germline V gene. The CDR3 is 13 residues long. This CDR3 is CSEQGVPYNEQFF. The CDR3 coding sequence is TGCAGCGAGCAGGGGGTTCCATACAATGAGCAGTTCTTC.

This clone was seen a few times. The chain carries TRBV28 and TRBJ2-1; no clear D gene. Trimming took 6 bases from V and 11 from J, leaving 14 bases between them. This CDR3 contains 12 residues. CDR1 and CDR2 from the germline V gene are MDHEN and SYDVKM. CDR3 in DNA: TGTGCCAGCAGAGACCGCCCGGAGCAGCAGTTCTTC. Translating it yields CASRDRPEQQFF.

The J gene is TRBJ1-2, the V gene TRBV27; the D gene is possibly TRBD1 (5 bases). With 5 bases removed from V and 12 bases from J, the gap between germline ends came to 13 bases. The CDR3 runs to 11 residues. Germline CDR1 and CDR2: MNHEY and SMNVEV (reference sequence). The CDR3 DNA reads TGTGCCAGCAGTCCGACAGTCATGAACACCTTC. Its protein product is CASSPTVMNTF.

The chain links TRBV6-1 to TRBJ1-1, with D unclear. CDR1 and CDR2 from the germline V gene are MNHNS and SASEGT. The CDR3 covers 15 residues. V was cut by 4 bases and J by 3 bases, with 15 bases left in between. This chain's CDR3 is CASSVKPGVDTEAFF. The CDR3 region has the DNA TGTGCCAGCAGTGTTAAGCCCGGGGTGGACACTGAAGCTTTCTTT.

CDR3 sequence (DNA): TGTGCCAGCAGTTTATCAGGGCCCCTGGGTGGGAACACTGAAGCTTTCTTT. It codes for CASSLSGPLGGNTEAFF. This chain joins TRBV28 and TRBJ1-1, with a weak D call TRBD1 (5 bases). The CDR3 runs to 17 residues. The ends were cut back, 1 base at V and 1 base at J, with 16 bases in the middle. From germline, CDR1 is MDHEN and CDR2 SYDVKM.

The chain employs TRBV18 and TRBJ1-1; D gene uncertain. With 2 bases removed from V and 1 base from J, the gap between germline ends came to 14 bases. There are 16 residues in the CDR3. CDR1 KGHSH and CDR2 LQKENI come from the germline V gene. The CDR3: CASSPSSQRKNTEAFF. DNA of the CDR3: TGTGCCAGCTCACCATCTAGTCAGAGAAAGAACACTGAAGCTTTCTTT.

The gene calls are TRBV5-1 and TRBJ1-3; D is unresolved. Trimming removed 4 bases at V and 4 bases at J, with 18 bases between. CDR1 is SGHRS, CDR2 YFSETQ, per germline. The CDR3 extends over 16 amino acids. The CDR3 bases are TGCGCCAGCAGCGTCACCGACTCCTCCGTCGGAAACACCATATATTTT. Protein sequence: CASSVTDSSVGNTIYF.

The CDR3 reads CASSVSSSGWDTQYF. CDR3 coding DNA: TGTGCCAGCAGCGTCTCCTCTAGCGGGTGGGATACGCAGTATTTT. The rearrangement uses TRBV9 and TRBJ2-3; 8 bases are shared with TRBD2. The V segment lost 2 bases and the J segment 6 bases; nucleotides outside the gene matches: 8. Germline lookup yields CDR1 SGDLS and CDR2 YYNGEE. The CDR3 consists of 15 residues.

In its sample, this clone was seen once. The chain uses TRBV7-8 and TRBJ2-7; maybe TRBD2 (5 bases). Trimming took 1 base from V and 2 from J, leaving 12 bases between them. The CDR3 covers 15 residues. The germline V gene encodes CDR1 SGHVS and CDR2 FQNEAQ. The CDR3 region has the DNA TGTGCCAGCAGCTTAGACGCTAGCCCCCCCTACGAGCAGTACTTC. Its translation: CASSLDASPPYEQYF.

V is TRBV6-6 and J is TRBJ2-7, with TRBD2 matching over 8 bases. Germline V gives CDR1 MNHNY, CDR2 SVGAGI (reference sequence). V shed 6 bases and J 4 bases; nucleotides not matched to a gene: 11. The CDR3 sequence is 15 residues long. The CDR3 here is CASSSGAGGSYEQYF. For the CDR3, the DNA is TGTGCCAGCAGCTCAGGGGCGGGGGGTTCGTACGAGCAGTACTTC.

The genes are TRBV10-1 and TRBJ1-5; no definite D call. V was cut by 5 bases and J by 0 bases, with 8 bases left in between. The CDR3 loop spans 14 amino acids. CDR1 and CDR2 (germline): WNHNN, SYGVQD (reference sequence). The CDR3 nucleotides are TGCGCCAGCAGTTCAGGCAGTAGCAATCAGCCCCAGCATTTT. Protein: CASSSGSSNQPQHF.

The J gene is TRBJ2-5, the V gene TRBV28; 12 nucleotides line up with TRBD2. Germline CDR1 reads MDHEN; CDR2 reads SYDVKM. The CDR3 sequence is 16 residues long. V was clipped by 5 bases and J by 3 bases; unmatched bases: 7. The CDR3 spells CASSPLWTSGEETQYF. The CDR3 bases are TGTGCCAGCAGTCCCTTATGGACTAGCGGGGAAGAGACCCAGTACTTC.

This clone was detected a few times. The chain couples TRBV28 to TRBJ1-1; D ambiguous. V lost 5 bases, J lost 7 bases, and 20 bases lay in between. CDR3 size: 15 residues. Germline V lookup: CDR1 MDHEN, CDR2 SYDVKM. CDR3 residues: CASSLPKGRSNEAFF. DNA of the CDR3: TGTGCCAGCAGTCTCCCAAAAGGGAGGAGTAATGAAGCTTTCTTT.